The T cell receptor (beta chain) under discussion was sequenced for a study of cytomegalovirus exposure and HLA in healthy donors. 13 Jbeta primers and 60 Vbeta primers were used for the PCR. Only in-frame clones appear in the TCRdb table, and some are missing; sequencing was by immunoSEQ multiplex PCR. The sample shows 150,000 to 200,000 clones, roughly 80% of them seen only once. Findings and caveats of the study: TCR association rates varied by HLA locus in a later analysis, with DRB1 highest and HLA-C lowest. Some V segments (TRBV6-2 and TRBV6-3 among them) were excluded as indistinguishable.

The CDR3 runs 14 residues. Per germline, CDR1 SEHNR and CDR2 FQNEAQ (reference sequence). Trimming took 0 bases from V and 4 from J, leaving 7 bases between them. Comments on this clone: What it binds is unknown.

The receptor was isolated from a man aged 40-55 years in good health and CMV-seronegative. V and J are TRBV7-9 and TRBJ2-1; D call uncertain. Sample: PBMCs. CDR3 in DNA: TGTGCCAGCAGCTTAGCTTACAGTTACAATGAGCAGTTCTTC. This sequence encodes CASSLAYSYNEQFF.